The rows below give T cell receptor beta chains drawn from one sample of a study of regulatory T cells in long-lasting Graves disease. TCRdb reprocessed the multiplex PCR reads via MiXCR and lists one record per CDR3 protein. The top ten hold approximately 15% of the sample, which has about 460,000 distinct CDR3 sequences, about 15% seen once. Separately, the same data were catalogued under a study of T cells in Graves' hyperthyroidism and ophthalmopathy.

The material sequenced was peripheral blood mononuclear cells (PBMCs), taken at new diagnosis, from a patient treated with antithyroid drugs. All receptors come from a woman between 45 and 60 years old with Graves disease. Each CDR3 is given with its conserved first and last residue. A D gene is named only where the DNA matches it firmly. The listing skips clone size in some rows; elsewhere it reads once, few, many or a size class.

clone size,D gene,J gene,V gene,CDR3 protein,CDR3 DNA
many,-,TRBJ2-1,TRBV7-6,CASSPNERDEQFF,TGTGCCAGCAGCCCCAACGAGCGGGATGAGCAGTTCTTC
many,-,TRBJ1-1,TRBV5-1,CASSFRDDTEAFF,TGTGCCAGCAGCTTCCGGGACGACACTGAAGCTTTCTTT
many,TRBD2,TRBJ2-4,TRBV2,CASSVRGGLAKNIQYF,TGTGCCAGCAGTGTGCGGGGAGGGCTAGCCAAAAACATTCAGTACTTC
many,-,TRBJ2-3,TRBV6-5,CASSYSGGRGPLGTDTQYF,TGTGCCAGCAGTTACTCTGGCGGCAGGGGCCCGTTGGGAACAGATACGCAGTATTTT
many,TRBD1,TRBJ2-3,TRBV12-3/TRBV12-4,CASSSGQVASTDTQYF,TGTGCCAGCAGTTCTGGACAGGTGGCTAGCACAGATACGCAGTATTTT
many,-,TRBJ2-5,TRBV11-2,CASSLRWDSGYQETQYF,TGTGCCAGCAGCCTTAGATGGGACTCTGGGTACCAAGAGACCCAGTACTTC
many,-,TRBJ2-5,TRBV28,CASSLYREDQETQYF,TGTGCCAGCAGTTTATACAGGGAAGACCAAGAGACCCAGTACTTC
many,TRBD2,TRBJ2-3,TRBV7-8,CASSLGLAGEGTQYF,TGTGCCAGCAGCTTAGGTCTAGCGGGAGAGGGTACGCAGTATTTT
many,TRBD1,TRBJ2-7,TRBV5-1,CASSRRTGSYEQYF,TGCGCCAGCAGCCGCCGGACAGGAAGCTACGAGCAGTACTTC
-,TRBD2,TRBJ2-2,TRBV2,CASSEREGGELFF,TGTGCCAGCAGTGAACGGGAGGGCGGGGAGCTGTTTTTT
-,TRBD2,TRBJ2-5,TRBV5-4,CASSTKLAGVETQYF,TGTGCCAGCAGCACGAAACTAGCGGGAGTAGAGACCCAGTACTTC
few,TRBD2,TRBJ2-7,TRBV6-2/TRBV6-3,CASIPFIGLAGGRSEQYF,TGTGCCAGCATCCCCTTCATCGGACTAGCGGGAGGGAGGAGCGAGCAGTACTTC
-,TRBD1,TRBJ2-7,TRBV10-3,CAIRDPGQPYEQYF,TGTGCCATCAGAGACCCGGGACAGCCGTACGAGCAGTACTTC
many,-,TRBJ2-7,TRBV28,CASSLGSGFIYEQYF,TGTGCCAGCAGTTTAGGTTCAGGGTTTATTTACGAGCAGTACTTC
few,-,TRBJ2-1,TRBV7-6,CASSKGLPPLNEQFF,TGTGCCAGCAGCAAGGGACTCCCCCCCCTGAATGAGCAGTTCTTC
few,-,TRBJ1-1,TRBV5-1,CASSLDGLTILNTEAFF,TGCGCCAGCAGCTTGGACGGGCTGACGATTCTGAACACTGAAGCTTTCTTT
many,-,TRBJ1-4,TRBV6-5,CASSYSVQPNEKLFF,TGTGCCAGCAGTTACTCGGTACAGCCTAATGAAAAACTGTTTTTT
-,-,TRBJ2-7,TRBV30,CAWSAVTGNREQYF,TGTGCCTGGAGCGCCGTGACAGGTAATCGCGAGCAGTACTTC
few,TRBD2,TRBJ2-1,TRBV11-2,CASSPPGLAGATYNEQFF,TGTGCCAGCTCACCACCGGGACTAGCGGGAGCGACCTACAATGAGCAGTTCTTC
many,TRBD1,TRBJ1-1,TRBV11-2,CASSLGGTGPEAFF,TGTGCCAGCAGCTTAGGCGGGACAGGGCCTGAAGCTTTCTTT
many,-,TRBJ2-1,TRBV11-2,CAGGSRTVRRNEQFF,TGTGCCGGGGGATCTAGGACAGTTCGGCGCAATGAGCAGTTCTTC
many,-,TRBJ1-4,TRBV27,CASSTIHSEKLFF,TGTGCCAGTAGCACCATCCACAGCGAAAAACTGTTTTTT
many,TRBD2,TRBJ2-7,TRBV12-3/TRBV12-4,CASRLARSYEQYF,TGTGCCAGCAGACTAGCGCGCTCCTACGAGCAGTACTTC
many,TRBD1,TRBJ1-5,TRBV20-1,CSVRGGGQGILPNQPQHF,TGCAGTGTTAGGGGAGGGGGACAGGGAATATTGCCGAATCAGCCCCAGCATTTT
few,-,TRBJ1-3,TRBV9,CASSVTGRDGNTIYF,TGTGCCAGCAGCGTAACCGGGAGAGATGGAAACACCATATATTTT
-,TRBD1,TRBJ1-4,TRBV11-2,CASSSGGGHIGATNEKLFF,TGTGCCAGCAGCTCAGGGGGGGGTCACATCGGAGCAACTAATGAAAAACTGTTTTTT
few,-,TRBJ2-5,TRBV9,CASSGLIRGPETQYF,TGTGCCAGCAGCGGGCTAATACGTGGACCCGAGACCCAGTACTTC
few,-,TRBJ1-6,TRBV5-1,CASSLERANSPLHF,TGCGCCAGCAGCTTGGAGAGGGCTAATTCACCCCTCCACTTT
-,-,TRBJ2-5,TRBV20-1,CSARTRDSQETQYF,TGCAGTGCTAGGACCCGGGACTCCCAAGAGACCCAGTACTTC
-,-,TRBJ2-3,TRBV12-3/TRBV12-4,CASSLWELGGRTSTDTQYF,TGTGCCAGCAGTTTATGGGAACTAGGAGGGCGGACTAGCACAGATACGCAGTATTTT
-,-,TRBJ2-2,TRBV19,CASSIGAGLFTGELFF,TGTGCCAGTAGTATAGGTGCGGGACTCTTCACCGGGGAGCTGTTTTTT
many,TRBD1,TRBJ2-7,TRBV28,CASEPPGQGAYEQYF,TGTGCCAGCGAACCTCCGGGACAGGGGGCCTACGAGCAGTACTTC
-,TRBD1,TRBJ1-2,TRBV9,CASSATGTGDGYTF,TGTGCCAGCAGCGCCACCGGGACAGGTGATGGCTACACCTTC
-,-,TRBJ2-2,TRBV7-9,CASSLARWREKPNTGELFF,TGTGCCAGCAGCTTAGCGCGCTGGAGGGAGAAACCGAACACCGGGGAGCTGTTTTTT
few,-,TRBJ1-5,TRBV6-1,CASSRGPGGEQPQHF,TGTGCCAGCAGTAGGGGACCGGGGGGAGAACAGCCCCAGCATTTT
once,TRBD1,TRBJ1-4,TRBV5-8,CASSLLPGGEIEKLFF,TGTGCCAGCAGCTTGTTGCCAGGGGGCGAGATTGAAAAACTGTTTTTT
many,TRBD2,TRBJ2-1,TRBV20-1,CSAPPSGRANEQFF,TGCAGTGCTCCTCCTAGCGGGAGGGCTAATGAGCAGTTCTTC
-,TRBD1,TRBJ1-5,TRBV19,CASSIDPGQGVQPQHF,TGTGCCAGTAGTATAGATCCGGGACAGGGGGTTCAGCCCCAGCATTTT
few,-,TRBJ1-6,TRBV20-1,CSAREGSPLHF,TGCAGTGCTAGAGAAGGATCACCCCTCCACTTT
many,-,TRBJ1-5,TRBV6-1,CASQEHIYSNQPQHF,TGTGCCAGCCAGGAGCACATTTATAGCAATCAGCCCCAGCATTTT
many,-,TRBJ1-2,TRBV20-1,CSARDRGEGIHGYTF,TGCAGTGCTAGAGATAGGGGAGAAGGGATACATGGCTACACCTTC
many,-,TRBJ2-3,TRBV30,CAWGRQGRDTDTQYF,TGTGCCTGGGGCCGACAGGGGAGGGACACAGATACGCAGTATTTT
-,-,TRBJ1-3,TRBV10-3,CAISEGFAGNTIYF,TGTGCCATCAGTGAGGGGTTTGCTGGAAACACCATATATTTT
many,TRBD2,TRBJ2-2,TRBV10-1,CASSDVGLAGTGELFF,TGCGCCAGCAGTGATGTCGGACTAGCGGGAACCGGGGAGCTGTTTTTT
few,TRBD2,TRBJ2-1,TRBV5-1,CASSLGLAGMYDEQFF,TGCGCCAGCAGCTTGGGACTAGCGGGGATGTACGATGAGCAGTTCTTC
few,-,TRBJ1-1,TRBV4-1,CASSQVGVMNTEAFF,TGCGCCAGCAGCCAAGTTGGCGTTATGAACACTGAAGCTTTCTTT